Included here is one T cell receptor beta chain sequence, with context. Produced via immunoSEQ multiplex PCR; TCRdb's table is partial and in-frame only. The sample lists some 250,000 clones; roughly four fifths were seen once. This specimen comes from a study of blood T cell repertoires in COVID-19. Looking at the study overall: Specimens from acute and convalescent COVID-19 originated in the United States, Italy and Spain.

Trimming cost V 2 bases and J 2 bases, with 19 bases left between them. Per germline, CDR1 SGHTA and CDR2 FQGNSA. The CDR3 runs to 18 residues. The receptor comes from a man aged 50 to 59 with active or convalescent COVID-19. The sequencing sample was made of peripheral blood. V gene TRBV7-2 combines with J gene TRBJ1-3; D gene ambiguous. The CDR3 sequence is CASSLLSLLPTPGNTIYF. Here the CDR3 DNA reads TGTGCCAGCAGCTTATTAAGCCTGCTTCCTACCCCTGGAAACACCATATATTTT.